Listed here are 28 T cell receptor beta chains from one sample, sequenced in a study of monozygotic twins with inflammatory bowel disease. From the 5' RACE reads, TCRdb lists one entry per CDR3 protein and no DNA. The sample data list approximately 200,000 distinct CDR3 sequences. Material: blood. The receptors here all came from a human donor with ulcerative colitis or Crohn's disease, or a healthy co-twin of an affected twin (not recorded which).

The chain combines TRBV6-1 with TRBJ1-6. This CDR3 is built from 12 residues. Germline V gene lookup returns CDR1 MNHNS and CDR2 SASEGT. The CDR3 loop is CATRTANSPLHF.

The gene calls are TRBV18 and TRBJ2-1; there is no DNA to check the TCRdb D call of TRBD2. The CDR3 loop spans 16 amino acids. Germline CDR1 reads KGHSH; CDR2 reads LQKENI. The CDR3 protein is CASSPGAGEFFNEQFF.

This rearrangement joins TRBV6-5 to TRBJ1-2; TCRdb gives TRBD1 as the D gene, but with no DNA this cannot be confirmed. The CDR3 totals 12 residues. The germline V gene has CDR1 MNHEY and CDR2 SVGAGI. This CDR3 reads CASKDRGRGYTF.

The rearrangement joins TRBV29-1 to TRBJ2-7; the TCRdb D gene call, TRBD1, has no DNA to confirm it. The germline V gene has CDR1 SQVTM and CDR2 ANQGSEA. The CDR3 has 15 amino acids. The CDR3 loop is CSVGPSGQGGREQYF.

This sequence joins TRBV3-1 and TRBJ2-1; TCRdb indicates TRBD2, and absent DNA this call remains unverified. Germline-derived CDR1 and CDR2 are LGHDT and YNNKEL (reference sequence). The CDR3 extends over 16 amino acids. CDR3 sequence: CASSHRGTSGSNEQFF.

This chain connects TRBV6-1 to TRBJ2-1; TCRdb's assignment of TRBD2 cannot be checked, as there is no DNA. Germline V gene lookup returns CDR1 MNHNS and CDR2 SASEGT. This CDR3 spans 14 amino acids. The CDR3 here is CASSRDGTSGRKFF.

The rearrangement joins TRBV6-2 or TRBV6-3 to TRBJ1-4. The CDR3 contains 15 residues. Per the germline V gene, CDR1 is MNHEY and CDR2 is SVGEGT. The CDR3 reads CASSYSGIGNEKLFF.

The chain links TRBV20-1 to TRBJ2-1. Germline values: CDR1 DFQATT, CDR2 SNEGSKA (reference sequence). This CDR3 is 14 amino acids long. CDR3 protein: CSVPQPSSYNEQFF.

The chain recombines TRBV3-1 with TRBJ1-1; TCRdb's D call of TRBD1 is untestable without DNA. Per the germline V gene, CDR1 is LGHDT and CDR2 is YNNKEL (reference sequence). CDR3 length: 14 residues. This CDR3 is CASRTGQGGTEAFF.

The chain carries TRBV4-2 and TRBJ2-3; TCRdb's D gene call, TRBD2, goes unchecked for lack of DNA. CDR1 LGHNA and CDR2 YNFKEQ come from the germline V gene. This CDR3 has 19 residues. This CDR3 reads CASSQESRGAGGSLDTQYF.

The rearrangement uses TRBV19 and TRBJ2-5; without DNA, the TCRdb call of TRBD2 cannot be checked. The germline V gene has CDR1 LNHDA and CDR2 SQIVND (reference sequence). CDR3 length equals 18 residues. CDR3 sequence: CASSISGLAGLVGETQYF.

The chain combines TRBV27 with TRBJ2-7; TCRdb indicates TRBD2, and absent DNA this call remains unverified. Germline lookup yields CDR1 MNHEY and CDR2 SMNVEV (reference sequence). This CDR3 region has 14 residues. CDR3: CASSQHGSQYEQYF.

This rearrangement joins TRBV18 to TRBJ2-4; the D call of TRBD1 rests on TCRdb alone, since no DNA is present to check it. In germline, CDR1 is KGHSH, CDR2 LQKENI. There are 15 residues in the CDR3. The CDR3 spells CASSPQGKAENIQYF.

The rearrangement joins TRBV5-1 to TRBJ2-7; the TRBD1 assignment by TCRdb is unverifiable without DNA. CDR1 is SGHRS, CDR2 YFSETQ, per germline. The CDR3 runs 15 residues. This chain's CDR3 is CASSLASGTSYEQYF.

The rearrangement uses TRBV12-5 and TRBJ2-3. Per the germline V gene, CDR1 is LGHNT and CDR2 is FRNRAP. There are 15 residues in the CDR3. The CDR3 loop is CASGLVLASLDTQYF.

The V call is TRBV7-9, the J call TRBJ2-7. CDR1 is SEHNR, CDR2 FQNEAQ, per germline (reference sequence). The CDR3 spans 14 residues. The CDR3 sequence is CASSFAVSPYEQYF.

V usage is TRBV10-3 and J usage is TRBJ1-1; the D gene TCRdb calls, TRBD1, cannot be checked with no DNA. In germline, CDR1 is ENHRY, CDR2 SYGVKD. This CDR3 is built from 13 residues. This chain's CDR3 is CAISETGIWPAFF.

V gene TRBV10-3 combines with J gene TRBJ2-7. The CDR3 covers 14 residues. The V gene's germline CDR1 is ENHRY and CDR2 SYGVKD. CDR3 loop: CAISDSGVGYEQYF.

The chain combines TRBV30 with TRBJ2-1. Germline lookup yields CDR1 GTSNPN and CDR2 SVGIG (reference sequence). This CDR3 spans 11 amino acids. CDR3 loop: CAWSGGSEQFF. Drawing the rest from reference TRBV30 and TRBJ2-1, the complete variable domain is SQTIHQWPATLVQPVGSPLSLECTVEGTSNPNLYWYRQAAGRGLQLLFYSVGIGQISSEVPQNLSASRPQDRQFILSSKKLLLSDSGFYLCAWSGGSEQFFGPGTRLTVL.

The chain recombines TRBV6-5 with TRBJ2-3; TCRdb's D call of TRBD2 is untestable without DNA. This CDR3 has 15 residues. Germline V lookup: CDR1 MNHEY, CDR2 SVGAGI. The CDR3 sequence: CASSYGGGATDTQYF.

The rearrangement uses TRBV5-4 and TRBJ2-2; TCRdb calls TRBD2, which cannot be checked without DNA. The CDR3 has 18 residues. Germline V gene lookup returns CDR1 SGHNT and CDR2 YYREEE (reference sequence). CDR3 in amino acids: CASSSGTSGFGGTGELFF. Full variable domain (rest looked up from reference TRBV5-4 and TRBJ2-2): ETGVTQSPTHLIKTRGQQVTLRCSSQSGHNTVSWYQQALGQGPQFIFQYYREEENGRGNFPPRFSGLQFPNYSSELNVNALELDDSALYLCASSSGTSGFGGTGELFFGEGSRLTVL.

The gene calls are TRBV19 and TRBJ2-2. This CDR3 is built from 14 residues. The germline V gene encodes CDR1 LNHDA and CDR2 SQIVND (reference sequence). This CDR3 reads CASSSSGDTWELFF.

The rearrangement uses TRBV10-3 and TRBJ2-3; TCRdb outputs TRBD2, but without DNA this stays unchecked. The CDR3 covers 16 residues. Germline loops: CDR1 ENHRY, CDR2 SYGVKD. The CDR3 sequence is CAISESSPSISDTQYF.

The rearrangement links TRBV6-1 to TRBJ2-7. CDR3 length: 16 amino acids. In germline, CDR1 is MNHNS, CDR2 SASEGT. The CDR3 here is CASSPYYTQPTYEQYF.

The CDR3 region is CASRAGQGETEAFF. The gene calls are TRBV5-1 and TRBJ1-1; TCRdb gives TRBD1 as the D gene, but with no DNA this cannot be confirmed. CDR1 and CDR2 from the germline V gene are SGHRS and YFSETQ. The length of the CDR3 is 14 residues.

V is TRBV12-3 or TRBV12-4 and J is TRBJ2-2. The CDR3 contains 12 residues. The CDR3 sequence: CASRPTIGELFF.

The gene calls are TRBV12-3 or TRBV12-4 and TRBJ2-1; the TCRdb D gene call, TRBD2, has no DNA to confirm it. This CDR3 has 15 amino acids. CDR3 protein: CASSLGGIRDNEQFF.

This chain connects TRBV18 to TRBJ1-4; TCRdb names TRBD1, which stays unverified in the absence of DNA. There are 15 residues in the CDR3. Germline-derived CDR1 and CDR2 are KGHSH and LQKENI. CDR3 amino acids: CASSPGLPTNEKLFF.